The clone carrying this TCR beta chain was observed once. Authors' analysis steps: The assay estimated nucleated cells by amplifying reference gene primers. TCRdb keeps only in-frame clones here, not all; method: immunoSEQ multiplex PCR. The DNA was the basis for D and trimming; V, J and clone size are from that table. Seen here are around 230,000 clones, 75% to 90% observed once, and the top ten hold roughly 3.1%. Participant reports of clinical history set cohort assignment. The entry originates in a study of blood T cell repertoires in COVID-19. The TCR sequence derives from a woman aged 40 to 49 with acute COVID-19. Sequenced material: PBMCs or T cells enriched from blood (not recorded which).

The CDR3, as DNA: TGTGCCAGCAGCTCCCAGGGGGCTTTGGATGAAAAACTGTTTTTT. Translating gives CASSSQGALDEKLFF. This sequence joins TRBV11-2 and TRBJ1-4, with TRBD1 matching over 8 bases. CDR1 is SGHAT, CDR2 FQNNGV, per germline. The CDR3 spans 15 residues. V lost 4 bases, J lost 6 bases, and 7 bases stayed unmatched.